Here is one T cell receptor (beta chain) with its context. Its antigen is currently unknown. This sample is drawn from a study of OX40 agonist ivuxolimab in advanced cancers. For the study at large: Patients in dose escalation had liver, melanoma, kidney or head and neck cancers. Partial responses were achieved by three patients: one hepatocellular carcinoma, two cutaneous melanoma. Study-wide results and limits: Partial responders receiving 0.1-3.0 mg/kg showed among the lowest clonal expansion.

V lost 1 base to trimming and J lost 2 bases, with 3 bases between them. The germline CDR1 and CDR2 sequences are MNHEY and SMNVEV (reference sequence). This CDR3 has 14 amino acids. Sequencing used immunoSEQ multiplex PCR; TCRdb keeps in-frame clones, though not all of them. Here the sample spans over 9,500 clones, more than 80% being singletons. The sequenced sample was CD4+ or CD8+ T cells sorted from blood, obtained in a trial of the OX40 agonist ivuxolimab. The clonotype was recovered from an adult with an advanced solid tumor such as melanoma, head and neck, liver or kidney cancer. The chain combines TRBV27 with TRBJ2-6, with D hard to call. The CDR3 reads CASSLYTGANVLTF. The CDR3 bases are TGTGCCAGCAGTTTATATACTGGGGCCAACGTCCTGACTTTC.